This TCR beta chain was recovered during a study of technical replicates of blood from a few donors. This clone was found once. Generated by immunoSEQ multiplex PCR, the TCRdb table keeps only in-frame clones and is missing some. The table has approximately 70,000 clones, 80% to 95% seen once. Germline V gene data show CDR1 as SGHRS and CDR2 as YFSETQ. The length of the CDR3 is 15 residues. Trimming stripped 3 bases from V and 3 bases from J, with 15 bases between. The sequenced sample consisted of T cells isolated from PBMCs. This rearrangement joins TRBV5-1 to TRBJ2-5; weak D call: TRBD1 (5 bases). This sequence was found in a human donor in good health. This CDR3 is CASSYIITREETQYF. The CDR3 coding sequence is TGCGCCAGCAGCTACATTATCACCAGGGAAGAGACCCAGTACTTC.